This paragraph reports one T cell receptor (beta chain). This entry belongs to a study of regulatory T cells in long-lasting Graves disease. Both iRepertoire HTBI primers and Arm-PCR of CDR3 regions were used to build the TCR beta libraries. Per the original methods: In the combined samples, 50 to 75 TRBV and some 14 TRBJ segments were identified. TCRdb reanalysed the multiplex PCR reads using MiXCR and keeps one entry per CDR3 protein. The V and J calls and clone size are TCRdb's, not the authors'. The repertoire holds about 540,000 distinct CDR3 sequences, with approximately 12% as singletons. The germline V gene has CDR1 MGHDK and CDR2 SYGVNS. The germline V and J ends were trimmed by 2 bases and 4 bases, with 18 bases remaining between them. CDR3 length equals 16 residues. Described time point: newly diagnosed GD, antithyroid drugs for less than 3 months. The TCR library was made from RNA extracted from PBMCs.

These same records also appear under a second study, on T cells in Graves' hyperthyroidism and ophthalmopathy. From that study: HTBI primers were the set used in a first-round RT-PCR of the TCR CDR3.

The specimen was peripheral blood mononuclear cells (PBMCs), collected at new diagnosis, from a patient treated with antithyroid drugs. The TCR sequence derives from a man younger than 40 with Graves disease. The gene calls are TRBV25-1 and TRBJ2-7; the D is unclear. CDR3: CASSEIRPGSAYEQYF. In DNA form, the CDR3 reads TGTGCCAGCAGTGAAATTCGCCCCGGCAGCGCTTACGAGCAGTACTTC.